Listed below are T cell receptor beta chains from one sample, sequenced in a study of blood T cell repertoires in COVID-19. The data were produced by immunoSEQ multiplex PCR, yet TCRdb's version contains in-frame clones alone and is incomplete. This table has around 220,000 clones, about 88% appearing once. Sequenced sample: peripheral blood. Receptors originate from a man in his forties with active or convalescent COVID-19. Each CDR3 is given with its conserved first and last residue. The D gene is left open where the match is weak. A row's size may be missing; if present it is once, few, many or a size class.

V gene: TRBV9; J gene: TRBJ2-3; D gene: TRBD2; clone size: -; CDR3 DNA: TGTGCCAGCAGCGTAGGAGCGGGAGGGGGCACAGATACGCAGTATTTT; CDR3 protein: CASSVGAGGGTDTQYF
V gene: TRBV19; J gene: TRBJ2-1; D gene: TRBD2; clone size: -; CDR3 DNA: TGTGCCAGTAGTATCTGGGCGGGAGGGGACAATGAGCAGTTCTTC; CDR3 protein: CASSIWAGGDNEQFF
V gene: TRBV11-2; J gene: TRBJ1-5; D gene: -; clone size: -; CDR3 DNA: TGTGCCAGCAGCTTCAGTGGTAGCAATCAGCCCCAGCATTTT; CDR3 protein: CASSFSGSNQPQHF
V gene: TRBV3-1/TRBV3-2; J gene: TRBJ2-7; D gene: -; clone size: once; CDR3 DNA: TGTGCCAGCAGCCTTCCCGGTGAGCGGGAGCAGTACTTC; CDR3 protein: CASSLPGEREQYF
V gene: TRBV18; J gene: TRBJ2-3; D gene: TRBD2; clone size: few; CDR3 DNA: TGTGCCAGCTTGGGCGGGAGCAGAAGTACAGATACGCAGTATTTT; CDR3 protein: CASLGGSRSTDTQYF
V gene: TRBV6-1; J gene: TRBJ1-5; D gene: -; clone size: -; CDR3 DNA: TGTGCCAGCAGTGAAACGGGGGTTGGCAATCAGCCCCAGCATTTT; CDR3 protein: CASSETGVGNQPQHF
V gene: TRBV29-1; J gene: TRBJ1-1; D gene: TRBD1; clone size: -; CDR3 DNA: TGCAGCGTCGCCCGGACAGGGAACACTGAAGCTTTCTTT; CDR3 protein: CSVARTGNTEAFF
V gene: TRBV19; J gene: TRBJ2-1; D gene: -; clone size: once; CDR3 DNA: TGTGCCAGTAGTATAGCGGGAGTGGAGCAGTTCTTC; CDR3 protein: CASSIAGVEQFF
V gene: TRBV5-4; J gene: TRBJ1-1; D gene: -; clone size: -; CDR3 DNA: TGTGCCAGCAGCTCTACCTACCGAGGTCGAGCTTTCTTT; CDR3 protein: CASSSTYRGRAFF
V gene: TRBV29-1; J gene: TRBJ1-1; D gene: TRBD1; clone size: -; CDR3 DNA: TGCAGCGCGATCTCAGGGGGCGTTATGAAGGCTTTCTTT; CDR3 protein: CSAISGGVMKAFF
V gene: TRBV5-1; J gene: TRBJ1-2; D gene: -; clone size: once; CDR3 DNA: TGCGCCAGCAGCGGGCGGACTTCTGATTCCTATGGCTACACCTTC; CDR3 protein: CASSGRTSDSYGYTF
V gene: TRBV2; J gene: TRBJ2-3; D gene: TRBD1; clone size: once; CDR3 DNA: TGTGCCAGCCGGGCGGGACAGGGCACAGATACGCAGTATTTT; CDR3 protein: CASRAGQGTDTQYF
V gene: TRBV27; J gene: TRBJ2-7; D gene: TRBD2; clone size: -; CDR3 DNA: TGTGCCAGCAGTTTATCCGGGCAGGGAGGGGTCTACGAGCAGTACTTC; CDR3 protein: CASSLSGQGGVYEQYF
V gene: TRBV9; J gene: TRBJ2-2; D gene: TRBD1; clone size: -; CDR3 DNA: TGTGCCAGCAGCGTAGCTACGAGGGGGCAGGCCGGGGAGCTGTTTTTT; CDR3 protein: CASSVATRGQAGELFF
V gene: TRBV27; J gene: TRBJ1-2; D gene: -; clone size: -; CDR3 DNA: TGTGCCAGCAGTTTAATTGGGGCAGCTGCGACGTCGGCCGGCTACACCTTC; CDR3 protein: CASSLIGAAATSAGYTF
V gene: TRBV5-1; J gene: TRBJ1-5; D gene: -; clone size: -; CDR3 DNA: TGCGCCAGCAGCTTGACTCCAGGGCAGCCCCAGCATTTT; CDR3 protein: CASSLTPGQPQHF
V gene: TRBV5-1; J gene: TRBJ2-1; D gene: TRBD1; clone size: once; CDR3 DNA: TGCGCCAGCAGCCCCACCGGGACAGCCTACAATGAGCAGTTCTTC; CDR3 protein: CASSPTGTAYNEQFF
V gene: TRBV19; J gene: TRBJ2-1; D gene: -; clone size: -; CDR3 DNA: TGTGCCAGTAGTATTGCCCAGGGGAGCTCCTACAATGAGCAGTTCTTC; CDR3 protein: CASSIAQGSSYNEQFF
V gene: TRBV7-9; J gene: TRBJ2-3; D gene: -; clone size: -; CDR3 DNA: TGTGCCAGCAAAGACGGGTTGGAGGGCACAGATACGCAGTATTTT; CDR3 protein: CASKDGLEGTDTQYF
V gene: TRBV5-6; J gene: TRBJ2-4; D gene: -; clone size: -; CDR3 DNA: TGTGCCAGCAGCTTAGTTAGGGGAATAGCCAAAAACATTCAGTACTTC; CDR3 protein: CASSLVRGIAKNIQYF
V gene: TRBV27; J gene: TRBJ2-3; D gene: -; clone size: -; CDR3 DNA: TGTGCCAGCAGCGTAAAGACAGGTTCCACAGATACGCAGTATTTT; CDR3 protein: CASSVKTGSTDTQYF
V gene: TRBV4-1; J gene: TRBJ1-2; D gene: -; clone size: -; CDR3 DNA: TGCGCCAGCAGCCAAGATCTTGGCAGGGATCGCGCGGTCGGCTATGGCTACACCTTC; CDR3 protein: CASSQDLGRDRAVGYGYTF
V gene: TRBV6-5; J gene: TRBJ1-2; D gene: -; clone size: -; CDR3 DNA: TGTGCCAGCAGTTTACAGGCAGCTAACTATGGCTACACCTTC; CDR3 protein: CASSLQAANYGYTF
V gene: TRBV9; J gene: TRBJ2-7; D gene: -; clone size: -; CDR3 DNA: TGTGCCAGCAGCCCCTCGGAGGGGTACAGCTCCTACGAGCAGTACTTC; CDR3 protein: CASSPSEGYSSYEQYF
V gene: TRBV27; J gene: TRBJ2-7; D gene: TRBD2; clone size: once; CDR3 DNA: TGTGCCAGCAGTTTGGGGGGGGGAACCTACGAGCAGTACTTC; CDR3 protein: CASSLGGGTYEQYF
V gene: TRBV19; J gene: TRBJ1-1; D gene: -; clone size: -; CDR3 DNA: TGTGCCAGTAGTATCGACACTAACACTGAAGCTTTCTTT; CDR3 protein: CASSIDTNTEAFF
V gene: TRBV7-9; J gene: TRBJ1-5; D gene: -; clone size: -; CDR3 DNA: TGTGCCAGCAGCGACAAGCCTGGGCAGGATAATCAGCCCCAGCATTTT; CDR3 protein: CASSDKPGQDNQPQHF
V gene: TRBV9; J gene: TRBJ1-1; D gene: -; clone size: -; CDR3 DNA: TGTGCCAGCAGCGTGAACACGAACACTGAAGCTTTCTTT; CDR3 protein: CASSVNTNTEAFF
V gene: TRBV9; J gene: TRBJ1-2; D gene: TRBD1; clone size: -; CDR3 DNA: TGTGCCAGCAGTACTAGGACAGGGGTATGGAATGGCTACACCTTC; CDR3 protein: CASSTRTGVWNGYTF
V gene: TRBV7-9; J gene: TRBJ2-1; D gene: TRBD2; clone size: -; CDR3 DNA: TGTGCCAGCAGCTCGACCATAGCGGGAGTCCAGTTCAACGAGCAGTTCTTC; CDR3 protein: CASSSTIAGVQFNEQFF
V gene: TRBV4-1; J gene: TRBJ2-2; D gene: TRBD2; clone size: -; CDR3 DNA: TGCGCCAGCAGCCATGGTCTAGCGGGGGGGCTGGTCGGGGAGCTGTTTTTT; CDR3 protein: CASSHGLAGGLVGELFF
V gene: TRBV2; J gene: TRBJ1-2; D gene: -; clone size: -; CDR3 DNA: TGTGCCAGCAATCTCGAACAGATCTATGGCTACACCTTC; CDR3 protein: CASNLEQIYGYTF
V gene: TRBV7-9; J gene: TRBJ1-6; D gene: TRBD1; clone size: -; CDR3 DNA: TGTGCCAGCAGCTTAGCGGACAGGGAGGGTTCACCCCTCCACTTT; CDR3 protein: CASSLADREGSPLHF
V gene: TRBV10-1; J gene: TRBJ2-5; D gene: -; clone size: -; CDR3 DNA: TGCGCCAGCAGTGAAGCGGGTCGGGAGACCCAGTACTTC; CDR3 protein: CASSEAGRETQYF
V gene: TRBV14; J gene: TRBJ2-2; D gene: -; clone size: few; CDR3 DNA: TGTGCCAGCAGCCTTCTCCACACCGGGGAGCTGTTTTTT; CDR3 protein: CASSLLHTGELFF
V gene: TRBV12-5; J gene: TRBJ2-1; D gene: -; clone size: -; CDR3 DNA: TGTGCTAGTGGTTCGGGGAGCTCCTACAATGAGCAGTTCTTC; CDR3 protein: CASGSGSSYNEQFF
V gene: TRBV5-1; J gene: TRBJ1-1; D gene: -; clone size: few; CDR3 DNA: TGCGCCAGCAGCTTATCATCGGGGAGCGATGAAGCTTTCTTT; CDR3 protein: CASSLSSGSDEAFF
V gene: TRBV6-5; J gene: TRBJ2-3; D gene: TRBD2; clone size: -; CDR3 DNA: TGTGCCAGCAACCTTAGCGGGAGGGACGATACGCAGTATTTT; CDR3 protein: CASNLSGRDDTQYF
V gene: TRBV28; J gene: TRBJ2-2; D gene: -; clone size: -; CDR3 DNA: TGTGCCAGCAGTTGGGGCAGGGGGGACACCGGGGAGCTGTTTTTT; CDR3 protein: CASSWGRGDTGELFF
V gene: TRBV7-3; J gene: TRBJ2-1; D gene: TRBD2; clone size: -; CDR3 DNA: TGTGCCAGCAGCCCCAGCGGGGGGGCGCACAATGAGCAGTTCTTC; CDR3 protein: CASSPSGGAHNEQFF
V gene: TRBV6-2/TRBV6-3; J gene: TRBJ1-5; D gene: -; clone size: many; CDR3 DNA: TGTGCCAGCAGTATTCGACCCTACGGGGACACCAAACAGCCCCAGCATTTT; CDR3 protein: CASSIRPYGDTKQPQHF
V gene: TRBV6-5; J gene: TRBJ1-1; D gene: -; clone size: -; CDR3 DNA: TGTGCCAGCACTAACCGGGAGTCGAACACTGAAGCTTTCTTT; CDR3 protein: CASTNRESNTEAFF
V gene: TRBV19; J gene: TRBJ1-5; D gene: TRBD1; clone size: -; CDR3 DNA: TGTGCCAGTAGACAAATCCCACAGGGGGTAGGAAGCAATCAGCCCCAGCATTTT; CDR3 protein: CASRQIPQGVGSNQPQHF
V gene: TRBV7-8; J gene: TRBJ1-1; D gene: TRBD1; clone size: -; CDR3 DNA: TGTGCCAGCAGCCCTATGACAGGGGGAGACACTGAAGCTTTCTTT; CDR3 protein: CASSPMTGGDTEAFF
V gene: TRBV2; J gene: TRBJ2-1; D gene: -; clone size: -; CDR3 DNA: TGTGCCAGTAACGAGGTCAATGAGCAGTTCTTC; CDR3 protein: CASNEVNEQFF